What follows is one T cell receptor beta chain and its context. Its target is not known. Profiled with immunoSEQ multiplex PCR; TCRdb holds only in-frame clones, not every one. The sample consists of fewer than 85,000 clones, less than 90% of them appearing once. Noted time point: pretreatment peripheral blood. The data are from a study of PD-L1 blockade in urothelial cancer. General observations from the study: Clones that were tumor-associated expanded more in the blood of durable-benefit patients at 3 weeks.

The V gene end was trimmed by 4 bases and the J gene end by 5 bases; junction bases not matched to a gene: 8. The CDR3 spans 15 residues. Germline assignment: CDR1 SGHTA and CDR2 FQGNSA. The TCR originated in a woman aged 70 to 79 with urothelial cancer. The chain couples TRBV7-2 to TRBJ2-5, with TRBD1 identical over 9 bases. The sequences come from PBMCs, collected around atezolizumab (anti-PD-L1) treatment. The DNA of the CDR3 is TGTGCCAGCAGCTCCCGGGACAGGGTCCGGGAGACCCAGTACTTC. The encoded protein is CASSSRDRVRETQYF.